This TCR beta chain emerged from a study of cytomegalovirus exposure and HLA in healthy donors. With 60 Vbeta and 13 Jbeta primers, the PCR was carried out. Profiled with immunoSEQ multiplex PCR; TCRdb holds only in-frame clones, not every one. In the table there are around 94,000 clones, 65% to 85% of which are singletons. This clone was seen only a few times. The CDR3 sequence is 16 residues long. Germline CDR1 and CDR2: SGHTA and FQGNSA. With 3 bases removed from V and 0 bases from J, the gap between germline ends came to 14 bases. The clonotype originates from a woman aged 55-70 years in good health and CMV-seropositive. V is TRBV7-2 and J is TRBJ1-1; D perhaps matches TRBD1 (5 bases). Sequencing was performed on PBMCs. CDR3 bases: TGTGCCAGCAGCTTCGGGCAGGGCTTAATGAACACTGAAGCTTTCTTT. Translation gives CASSFGQGLMNTEAFF.